The 15 T cell receptor beta chains given below trace back to one sample, sequenced in a study of post-analysis software for immune sequencing data. Every TCR beta cDNA library bore unique molecular identifiers. MiXCR, run by TCRdb on the PCR reads, gives a single entry per CDR3 protein. The sample holds 150,000 to 200,000 distinct CDR3 sequences, around 34% seen once. The sequences come from blood, collected after autologous hematopoietic stem cell transplantation. These receptors all stem from a girl aged 10-17 years with multiple sclerosis.

This clonotype was found a few times. The chain has TRBV7-6 and TRBJ2-7; the match to TRBD2 covers 15 bases. Germline CDR1 and CDR2: SGHVS and FNYEAQ. The ends lost 3 bases at V and 0 bases at J; junction bases unmatched: 3. The CDR3 runs to 17 residues. The CDR3 bases are TGTGCCAGCAGCTTGGGACTAGCGGGGGGAAGCTCCTACGAGCAGTACTTC. It translates to CASSLGLAGGSSYEQYF.

This rearrangement joins TRBV20-1 to TRBJ2-3, with 10 bases aligning to TRBD2. Germline V gene sequence: CDR1 DFQATT, CDR2 SNEGSKA (reference sequence). V lost 0 bases to trimming and J lost 4 bases; unmatched junction nucleotides: 4. The CDR3 is made up of 15 amino acids. The CDR3 sequence: CSARDSGGPADTQYF. CDR3 DNA: TGCAGTGCTAGAGATAGCGGGGGGCCCGCAGATACGCAGTATTTT.

The chain's CDR3 is CATSRTGWELFF. The CDR3 DNA follows: TGTGCCACCAGCAGGACAGGGTGGGAGCTGTTTTTT. The chain links TRBV15 to TRBJ2-2; 7 positions agree with TRBD1. CDR1 LNHNV and CDR2 YYDKDF come from the germline V gene (reference sequence). J was trimmed by 9 bases and V by 3 bases; bases with no gene match: 1. The CDR3 loop spans 12 amino acids.

This sequence joins TRBV7-9 and TRBJ2-7; weak D call: TRBD1 (5 bases). Germline CDR1 SEHNR, CDR2 FQNEAQ (reference sequence). With 5 bases removed from V and 6 bases from J, the gap between germline ends came to 20 bases. The CDR3 contains 15 residues. The CDR3 here is CASSPPGQGMGEQYF. The CDR3 DNA sequence: TGTGCCAGCAGCCCACCAGGGCAGGGCATGGGCGAGCAGTACTTC.

This clonotype was seen repeatedly, ten times or more. The chain has TRBV2 and TRBJ2-3; TRBD2 is a possible D gene (6 bases). CDR1 SNHLY and CDR2 FYNNEI come from the germline V gene. The CDR3 loop spans 13 amino acids. Trimming pared 8 bases from V and 5 bases from J, leaving 14 bases between. Here the CDR3 DNA reads TGTGCCAGCGGACCCGGGGGTGGAGATACGCAGTATTTT. It yields the protein CASGPGGGDTQYF.

This clonotype came up many times. CDR3 nucleotide sequence: TGCAGTGCTACTAGCGGGAGCTCCTACAATGAGCAGTTCTTC. It codes for CSATSGSSYNEQFF. J is TRBJ2-1 and V is TRBV20-1, with TRBD2 matching 10 bases. The CDR3 loop spans 14 amino acids. In germline, CDR1 is DFQATT, CDR2 SNEGSKA (reference sequence). After removal of 4 bases from V and 0 bases from J, the junction contained 0 bases not matched to a gene.

V is TRBV7-8 and J is TRBJ1-4, with D unresolved. The CDR3 runs to 13 residues. V was cut by 0 bases and J by 8 bases, with 7 bases left in between. Germline V gives CDR1 SGHVS, CDR2 FQNEAQ. CDR3 sequence: CASSLAPEEKLFF. The CDR3 nucleotides read TGTGCCAGCAGCTTAGCGCCGGAGGAAAAACTGTTTTTT.

V usage is TRBV7-2 and J usage is TRBJ1-6; 7 nucleotides match TRBD1. Germline V gene lookup returns CDR1 SGHTA and CDR2 FQGNSA. After removal of 5 bases from V and 8 bases from J, the junction contained 3 bases not matched to a gene. The CDR3 covers 13 residues. This CDR3 is CASSPDRDSPLHF. The CDR3 coding sequence is TGTGCCAGCAGCCCTGACAGGGATTCACCCCTCCACTTT.

Here the CDR3 DNA reads TGTGCCAGCAGTAGACGAGCGCAGACAGATACGCAGTATTTT. It is translated as CASSRRAQTDTQYF. This chain links TRBV2 with TRBJ2-3; D is unclear. The CDR3 has 14 residues. Germline assignment: CDR1 SNHLY and CDR2 FYNNEI. The germline V and J ends were trimmed by 5 bases and 3 bases, with 12 bases remaining between them.

The chain employs TRBV6-2 or TRBV6-3 and TRBJ2-5; D perhaps matches TRBD2 (5 bases). The CDR3 totals 13 residues. V lost 2 bases and J 7 bases, leaving 11 bases between the germline ends. Germline CDR1 reads MNHEY; CDR2 reads SVGEGT. The CDR3 here is CASSYATLGTQYF. CDR3 DNA: TGTGCCAGCAGTTACGCAACACTAGGGACCCAGTACTTC.

Ten or more counts support this clonotype. The rearrangement links TRBV29-1 to TRBJ2-5; 7 bases match TRBD1. CDR3 length: 12 residues. V shed 7 bases, J shed 1 base, and the junction held 3 bases outside the gene matches. The germline V gene has CDR1 SQVTM and CDR2 ANQGSEA. This CDR3 is CSGGQPQETQYF. The CDR3 DNA reads TGCAGCGGGGGACAGCCCCAAGAGACCCAGTACTTC.

The chain combines TRBV27 with TRBJ1-1, with unresolved D. Germline assignment: CDR1 MNHEY and CDR2 SMNVEV (reference sequence). The V gene lost 6 bases and the J gene lost 0 bases, with 14 bases spanning the gap. This CDR3 is 15 amino acids long. CDR3 region: CASSPELTLNTEAFF. The CDR3 coding sequence is TGTGCCAGCAGCCCCGAGTTGACCCTGAACACTGAAGCTTTCTTT.

The chain has TRBV7-6 and TRBJ2-5, with TRBD2 matching 7 bases. The CDR3 length is 14 residues. CDR1 is SGHVS and CDR2 is FNYEAQ in the germline V gene. Trimming cost V 5 bases and J 4 bases; bases outside gene matches: 7. The CDR3 sequence is CASSTRGSSETQYF. DNA of the CDR3: TGTGCCAGCAGCACCCGCGGGAGTTCAGAGACCCAGTACTTC.

This chain uses TRBV10-3 with TRBJ1-5; possibly TRBD1 for D (6 bases). The CDR3 is 17 residues long. The germline gives CDR1 ENHRY, CDR2 SYGVKD. Trimming removed 8 bases from V and 0 bases from J, with 20 bases in between. CDR3 sequence: CAILAGKGGDSNQPQHF. CDR3 sequence (DNA): TGTGCCATCCTAGCGGGAAAGGGGGGGGATAGCAATCAGCCCCAGCATTTT.

A remark on this clonotype: An end of the junction differs from the germline gene, which may be a read error. The J gene is TRBJ2-7, the V gene TRBV10-3; 13 bases match TRBD2. CDR1 and CDR2 from the germline V gene are ENHRY and SYGVKD. This CDR3 comprises 16 residues. The CDR3 here is CAISNRTSGSSYELYF. The CDR3 DNA reads TGTGCCATCAGTAACCGGACTAGCGGGAGCTCCTACGAGCTGTACTTC.